This entry lists 17 T cell receptor beta chains sequenced from one sample in a study of cytomegalovirus exposure and HLA in healthy donors. PCR involved 60 Vbeta and 13 Jbeta primers. Clones were sequenced by immunoSEQ multiplex PCR, and TCRdb holds only the in-frame ones, with some missing. This table lists 68,000 or so clones. Sequencing was carried out using PBMCs. These receptors were collected from a boy aged 5-17 years in good health and CMV-seronegative.

The chain joins TRBV4-3 to TRBJ1-2; 7 nucleotides agree with TRBD1. This CDR3 has 15 residues. Germline CDR1 and CDR2: LGHNA and YSLEER. J lost 4 bases, V lost 1 base, and 6 bases had no gene match. The CDR3 loop reads CASSQANRGGYGYTF. CDR3 nucleotide sequence: TGCGCCAGCAGCCAAGCCAACAGGGGCGGCTATGGCTACACCTTC.

J is TRBJ1-2 and V is TRBV5-4; D might be TRBD1 (6 bases). The CDR3 runs 13 residues. V lost 0 bases and J lost 7, with 10 bases in between. The V gene's germline CDR1 is SGHNT and CDR2 YYREEE (reference sequence). DNA for the CDR3: TGTGCCAGCAGCTTGGCTGGGGGGGCTGGCTACACCTTC. Translation: CASSLAGGAGYTF. The whole variable domain, filled in from reference TRBV5-4 and TRBJ1-2, reads ETGVTQSPTHLIKTRGQQVTLRCSSQSGHNTVSWYQQALGQGPQFIFQYYREEENGRGNFPPRFSGLQFPNYSSELNVNALELDDSALYLCASSLAGGAGYTFGSGTRLTVV.

This chain links TRBV11-2 with TRBJ2-7, with a weak D call TRBD1 (6 bases). Germline CDR1 reads SGHAT; CDR2 reads FQNNGV. The CDR3 runs 13 residues. The V gene lost 5 bases and the J gene lost 6 bases, with 14 bases spanning the gap. CDR3 protein: CASSILQGSEQYF. CDR3 in DNA: TGTGCCAGCAGCATCCTACAGGGATCCGAGCAGTACTTC.

The chain has TRBV11-2 and TRBJ2-1; perhaps TRBD2 as D (7 bases). This CDR3 comprises 13 residues. V dropped 5 bases and J dropped 8 bases, with 13 bases sitting between them. Germline V gene sequence: CDR1 SGHAT, CDR2 FQNNGV. The CDR3 here is CASSRGAGDEQFF. The CDR3, as DNA: TGTGCCAGCAGCCGGGGGGCAGGGGATGAGCAGTTCTTC.

J is TRBJ2-7 and V is TRBV4-3; tentative D call: TRBD1 (5 bases). Per the germline V gene, CDR1 is LGHNA and CDR2 is YSLEER. This CDR3 comprises 13 residues. V was cut by 4 bases and J by 3 bases, with 10 bases left in between. The DNA of the CDR3 is TGCGCCAGCAGCCGGGGCTATAACTACGAGCAGTACTTC. Amino acid sequence: CASSRGYNYEQYF.

CDR3 nucleotides: TGTGCCAGCAGCCCTGAGGGGGCGACCTACGAGCAGTACTTC. It yields the protein CASSPEGATYEQYF. This chain uses TRBV7-9 with TRBJ2-7; 7 positions match TRBD1. CDR1 and CDR2 (germline): SEHNR, FQNEAQ (reference sequence). V lost 5 bases, J lost 2 bases, and 6 bases stayed unmatched. The CDR3 consists of 14 residues. Filled out from reference TRBV7-9 and TRBJ2-7, the complete variable domain reads DTGVSQNPRHKITKRGQNVTFRCDPISEHNRLYWYRQTLGQGPEFLTYFQNEAQLEKSRLLSDRFSAERPKGSFSTLEIQRTEQGDSAMYLCASSPEGATYEQYFGPGTRLTVT.

V gene TRBV18 combines with J gene TRBJ2-5; 8 bases line up with TRBD2. V shed 2 bases, J shed 5 bases, and the junction held 16 bases outside the gene matches. Germline CDR1 and CDR2: KGHSH and LQKENI. The CDR3 runs to 18 residues. CDR3 nucleotides: TGTGCCAGCTCACCAACGGGAGAGAGCGGGAGTGTAACTGAGACCCAGTACTTC. Translation gives CASSPTGESGSVTETQYF. The variable domain in full, with the rest retrieved from reference TRBV18 and TRBJ2-5, is NAGVMQNPRHLVRRRGQEARLRCSPMKGHSHVYWYRQLPEEGLKFMVYLQKENIIDESGMPKERFSAEFPKEGPSILRIQQVVRGDSAAYFCASSPTGESGSVTETQYFGPGTRLLVL.

The chain has TRBV18 and TRBJ2-7; D is undetermined. Germline V CDR1 and CDR2: KGHSH, LQKENI. The ends were cut back, 0 bases at V and 7 bases at J, with 10 bases in the middle. This CDR3 is built from 13 residues. The CDR3 region is CASSPPQASEQYF. Here the CDR3 DNA reads TGTGCCAGCTCACCACCTCAGGCGAGTGAGCAGTACTTC.

The chain couples TRBV6-5 to TRBJ1-6; TRBD1 aligns across 8 bases. The V gene end was trimmed by 5 bases and the J gene end by 4 bases; junction bases not matched to a gene: 4. The germline gives CDR1 MNHEY, CDR2 SVGAGI. This CDR3 region has 15 residues. The CDR3 DNA sequence: TGTGCCAGCAGTAAAAACAGGGGGTATAATTCACCCCTCCACTTT. It translates to CASSKNRGYNSPLHF.

The rearrangement links TRBV7-2 to TRBJ1-1; D is perhaps TRBD1 (5 bases). The germline gives CDR1 SGHTA, CDR2 FQGNSA. The length of the CDR3 is 14 residues. Trimming left V 2 bases short and J 5 bases short, with 12 bases between. The CDR3 nucleotides read TGTGCCAGCAGCTTAAGTCAGGGAAATACTGAAGCTTTCTTT. This gives the protein CASSLSQGNTEAFF.

The V gene is TRBV6-1, the J gene TRBJ1-5, with a possible D match to TRBD1 (5 bases). CDR3 length equals 15 residues. Trimming took 2 bases from V and 4 from J, leaving 12 bases between them. In germline, CDR1 is MNHNS, CDR2 SASEGT. The CDR3 loop reads CASSELSGTNQPQHF. The CDR3 nucleotides are TGTGCCAGCAGTGAATTATCAGGGACTAATCAGCCCCAGCATTTT.

The rearrangement links TRBV5-1 to TRBJ2-5; D not resolved. Per the germline V gene, CDR1 is SGHRS and CDR2 is YFSETQ. Trimming took 4 bases from V and 9 from J, leaving 10 bases between them. This CDR3 region has 11 residues. The CDR3 region is CASSEMAAQYF. The CDR3 DNA reads TGCGCCAGCAGCGAAATGGCGGCCCAGTACTTC.

The J gene is TRBJ2-1, the V gene TRBV7-2; 11 bases fit TRBD1. The CDR3 spans 16 residues. Germline CDR1 reads SGHTA; CDR2 reads FQGNSA. V was pared by 2 bases and J by 6 bases, with 6 bases of the junction left unmatched. In nucleotides, the CDR3 is TGTGCCAGCAGCTTACCCGGGACAGGGGGAATCAATGAGCAGTTCTTC. Protein sequence: CASSLPGTGGINEQFF.

This chain joins TRBV30 and TRBJ1-6, with unresolved D. Trimming shortened V by 1 base and J by 10 bases, and 11 bases separated the two germline ends. Germline V gene lookup returns CDR1 GTSNPN and CDR2 SVGIG (reference sequence). The CDR3 is 13 amino acids. The CDR3: CAWSAGDRSPLHF. The DNA for the CDR3 is TGTGCCTGGAGTGCCGGGGATCGATCACCCCTCCACTTT.

The V and J genes are TRBV6-1 and TRBJ2-3; 9 bases align to TRBD2. This CDR3 is built from 15 residues. Trimming removed 7 bases from V and 2 bases from J; junction bases left unmatched: 7. Looked up from germline, CDR1 is MNHNS and CDR2 is SASEGT. The CDR3: CASIDSGRTTDTQYF. The CDR3 DNA reads TGTGCCAGCATAGATAGCGGGAGAACCACAGATACGCAGTATTTT.

V is TRBV4-2 and J is TRBJ2-5; TRBD2 aligns across 9 bases. Trimming removed 4 bases from V and 3 bases from J; junction bases left unmatched: 6. The CDR3 has 15 residues. CDR1 LGHNA and CDR2 YNFKEQ come from the germline V gene. The CDR3 DNA sequence: TGTGCCAGCAGCCCGCGGGAGGGGGCCGAAGAGACCCAGTACTTC. Its protein product is CASSPREGAEETQYF.

This chain connects TRBV5-1 to TRBJ1-1; 7 nucleotides align to TRBD1. Germline loops: CDR1 SGHRS, CDR2 YFSETQ. The CDR3 contains 15 residues. Trimming at V came to 3 bases and at J to 1 base, leaving 6 bases not matched to a gene. The CDR3 nucleotides are TGCGCCAGCAGCTCGAGGACAGGCGGGAACACTGAAGCTTTCTTT. Translated, it gives CASSSRTGGNTEAFF. The variable domain in full, with the rest retrieved from reference TRBV5-1 and TRBJ1-1, is KAGVTQTPRYLIKTRGQQVTLSCSPISGHRSVSWYQQTPGQGLQFLFEYFSETQRNKGNFPGRFSGRQFSNSRSEMNVSTLELGDSALYLCASSSRTGGNTEAFFGQGTRLTVV.